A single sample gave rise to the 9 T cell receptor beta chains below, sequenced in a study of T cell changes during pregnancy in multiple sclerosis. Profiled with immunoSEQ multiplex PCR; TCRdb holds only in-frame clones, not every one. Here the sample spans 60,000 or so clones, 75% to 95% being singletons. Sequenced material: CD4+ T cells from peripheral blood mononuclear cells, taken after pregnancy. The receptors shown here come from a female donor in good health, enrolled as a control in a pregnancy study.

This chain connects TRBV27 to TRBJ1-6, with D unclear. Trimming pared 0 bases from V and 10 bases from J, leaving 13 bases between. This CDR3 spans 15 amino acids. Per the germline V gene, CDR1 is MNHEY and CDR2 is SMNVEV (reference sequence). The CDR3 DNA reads TGTGCCAGCAGTTTATCGCAATCGACACCCTCACCCCTCCACTTT. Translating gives CASSLSQSTPSPLHF.

CDR3 nucleotide sequence: TGTGCCAGCAGCTTGGGACTGAACTCTGGAAACACCATATATTTT. Translation gives CASSLGLNSGNTIYF. The rearrangement uses TRBV5-8 and TRBJ1-3; no reliable D call. Per the germline V gene, CDR1 is SGHTS and CDR2 is YDEGEE. There are 15 residues in the CDR3. The V gene lost 0 bases and the J gene lost 0 bases, with 7 bases spanning the gap.

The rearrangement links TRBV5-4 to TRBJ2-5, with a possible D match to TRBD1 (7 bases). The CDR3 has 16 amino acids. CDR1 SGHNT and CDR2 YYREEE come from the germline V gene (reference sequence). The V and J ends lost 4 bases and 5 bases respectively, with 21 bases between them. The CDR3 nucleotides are TGTGCCAGCAGCAAACGACTAGAGGGACAGAGGGAGACCCAGTACTTC. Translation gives CASSKRLEGQRETQYF.

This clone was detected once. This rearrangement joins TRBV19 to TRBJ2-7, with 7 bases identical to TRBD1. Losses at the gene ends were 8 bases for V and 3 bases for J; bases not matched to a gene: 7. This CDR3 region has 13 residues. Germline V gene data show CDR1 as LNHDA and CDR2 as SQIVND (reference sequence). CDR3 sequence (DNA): TGTGCCAGTGCTAGGACAGGAGTCTACGAGCAGTACTTC. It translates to CASARTGVYEQYF.

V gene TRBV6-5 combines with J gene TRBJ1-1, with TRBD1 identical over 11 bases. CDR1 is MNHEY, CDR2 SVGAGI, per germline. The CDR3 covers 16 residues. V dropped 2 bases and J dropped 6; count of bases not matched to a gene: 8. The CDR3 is CASSYPRTGGVPEAFF. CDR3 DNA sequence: TGTGCCAGCAGTTACCCACGGACAGGGGGCGTCCCTGAAGCTTTCTTT.

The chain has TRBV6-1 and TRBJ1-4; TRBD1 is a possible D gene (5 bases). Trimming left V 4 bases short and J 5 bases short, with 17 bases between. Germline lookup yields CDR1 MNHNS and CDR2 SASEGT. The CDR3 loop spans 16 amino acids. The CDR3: CASSVPRSGENEKLFF. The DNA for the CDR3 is TGTGCCAGCAGTGTTCCTCGTTCGGGGGAGAATGAAAAACTGTTTTTT.

The CDR3 reads CAWSGGHQAFF. DNA for the CDR3: TGTGCCTGGAGTGGGGGCCACCAAGCTTTCTTT. This chain uses TRBV30 with TRBJ1-1; a weak D match, TRBD1 (5 bases). The length of the CDR3 is 11 residues. CDR1 is GTSNPN, CDR2 SVGIG, per germline (reference sequence). Trimming left V 1 base short and J 9 bases short, with 9 bases between.

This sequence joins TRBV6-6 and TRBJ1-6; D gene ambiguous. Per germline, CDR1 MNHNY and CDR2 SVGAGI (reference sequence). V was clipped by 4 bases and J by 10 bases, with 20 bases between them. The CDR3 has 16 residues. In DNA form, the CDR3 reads TGTGCCAGCAGTTTACACGGCCCCACGTCGGGATCACCCCTCCACTTT. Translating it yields CASSLHGPTSGSPLHF.

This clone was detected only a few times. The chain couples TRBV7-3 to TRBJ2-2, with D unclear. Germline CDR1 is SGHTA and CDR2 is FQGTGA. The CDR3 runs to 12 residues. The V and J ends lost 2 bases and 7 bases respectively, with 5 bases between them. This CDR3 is CASSLEVGELFF. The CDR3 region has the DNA TGTGCCAGCAGCTTAGAGGTCGGGGAGCTGTTTTTT.